These 6 T cell receptor beta chains came from one sample sequenced in a study of blood T cell repertoires in COVID-19. Method: immunoSEQ multiplex PCR; TCRdb's copy keeps in-frame clones and lacks some. The repertoire has roughly 250,000 clones, about 80% of them found once; the top ten carry less than 10%. Sequenced material: peripheral blood. The receptors stem from a human donor in a cohort sampled during active COVID-19.

Concerning this clone itself: It is unclear where the CDR3 begins or ends on the DNA, so no DNA is shown, and the CDR3 is as TCRdb lists it. This chain joins TRBV5-8 and TRBJ2-7; the table names TRBD2, a call not compared with the DNA. Germline CDR1 and CDR2: SGHTS and YDEGEE. The CDR3 spans 14 residues, counting both ends. The chain's CDR3 is CASSAIVGEGTEYF.

The chain carries TRBV7-2 and TRBJ2-4; 11 nucleotides align to TRBD2. In germline, CDR1 is SGHTA, CDR2 FQGNSA. The CDR3 consists of 14 residues. V lost 1 base to trimming and J lost 9 bases; unmatched junction nucleotides: 2. CDR3 bases: TGTGCCAGCAGCTTAGGACTAGCGGGGACCATTCAGTACTTC. This translates into CASSLGLAGTIQYF.

The CDR3 reads CASSPLDSYNSPLHF. The CDR3 DNA reads as TGTGCCAGCAGCCCATTGGACAGTTATAATTCACCCCTCCACTTT. The rearrangement uses TRBV3-1 (or the pseudogene TRBV3-2) and TRBJ1-6; D is possibly TRBD1 (6 bases). Looked up from germline, CDR1 is LGHDT and CDR2 is YNNKEL (reference sequence). Trimming stripped 4 bases from V and 4 bases from J, with 11 bases between. This CDR3 is built from 15 residues.

The V call is TRBV7-3, the J call TRBJ2-1; 7 bases are shared with TRBD2. Germline V gives CDR1 SGHTA, CDR2 FQGTGA. This CDR3 region has 16 residues. V lost 3 bases to trimming and J lost 3 bases; unmatched junction nucleotides: 8. This CDR3 reads CASSLAGVADYNEQFF. CDR3 DNA sequence: TGTGCCAGCAGCTTGGCGGGGGTAGCGGACTACAATGAGCAGTTCTTC. Variable domain in full (rest from reference TRBV7-3 and TRBJ2-1): GAGVSQTPSNKVTEKGKYVELRCDPISGHTALYWYRQSLGQGPEFLIYFQGTGAADDSGLPNDRFFAVRPEGSVSTLKIQRTERGDSAVYLCASSLAGVADYNEQFFGPGTRLTVL.

V is TRBV10-2 and J is TRBJ2-1; 14 nucleotides line up with TRBD2. The germline gives CDR1 WSHSY, CDR2 SAAADI. V was pared by 4 bases and J by 7 bases, with 3 bases of the junction left unmatched. The CDR3 has 15 residues. The CDR3 here is CASSATSGRGNEQFF. As DNA, the CDR3 is TGCGCCAGCAGTGCGACTAGCGGGAGGGGTAATGAGCAGTTCTTC.

V is TRBV5-8 and J is TRBJ2-7; possible D gene TRBD2, 6 bases. The V gene lost 3 bases and the J gene lost 6 bases, with 25 bases spanning the gap. Germline V CDR1 and CDR2: SGHTS, YDEGEE. This CDR3 spans 17 amino acids. CDR3: CASSSLNWETTEGEQYF. The CDR3 nucleotides are TGTGCCAGCAGCTCCCTTAACTGGGAGACGACGGAGGGCGAGCAGTACTTC.